This T cell receptor (beta chain) came from a study of cytomegalovirus exposure and HLA in healthy donors. Findings of the study overall: Certain indistinguishable V segments, among them TRBV6-2 and TRBV6-3, were excluded. Later analysis associated a missense DCLRE1C variant with TCR beta V- and J-gene trimming.

A note on this clone: Its antigen remains unknown.

CDR1 and CDR2 from the germline V gene are SEHNR and FQNEAQ (reference sequence). The CDR3 totals 13 residues. Trimming removed 5 bases from V and 3 bases from J; junction bases left unmatched: 4. This PCR relied on a set of 60 Vbeta primers and 13 Jbeta primers. The data were produced by immunoSEQ multiplex PCR, yet TCRdb's version contains in-frame clones alone and is incomplete. The table shows around 150,000 clones, with roughly 70% occurring only once. The TCR comes from a woman aged 45-65 years in good health and CMV-seropositive. V usage is TRBV7-9 and J usage is TRBJ2-7; 7 bases are shared with TRBD1. Sequencing was performed on PBMCs. CDR3 residues: CASSLQGFYEQYF. CDR3 bases: TGTGCCAGCAGCCTACAGGGGTTCTACGAGCAGTACTTC.